Below, one T cell receptor (beta chain) is given with its context. The data derive from a study of blood T cell repertoires in COVID-19. The repertoire was sequenced with immunoSEQ multiplex PCR; TCRdb's copy has only in-frame clones and lacks some. The sample yields a few hundred thousand clones, approximately 89% seen once. CDR3 length equals 15 residues. Germline V gene data show CDR1 as MNHEY and CDR2 as SVGAGI. V trimming: 6 bases; J trimming: 5 bases; junction bases outside the gene matches: 10. The specimen was PBMCs or T cells enriched from blood (not recorded which). This TCR derives from a woman aged 45 to 65 who had been exposed to COVID-19. The rearrangement uses TRBV6-5 and TRBJ2-7; TRBD2 matches at 10 bases. Written as DNA, the CDR3 is TGTGCCAGCAGGCCCAGCGGGGGGGGCACCCACGAGCAGTACTTC. It translates to CASRPSGGGTHEQYF.